Presented here are 10 T cell receptor beta chains from one specimen sequenced in a study of T cells in Graves' hyperthyroidism and ophthalmopathy. TCR beta CDR3 sequences were amplified from RNA transcripts. First-round RT-PCR of the TCR CDR3 relied on the HTBI primer set. TCRdb redid the calling of the multiplex PCR reads with MiXCR, one entry per CDR3 protein. The table lists about 560,000 distinct CDR3 sequences, 16% of them singletons. Sequencing was performed on blood. Receptors were obtained from a woman between 18 and 29 years old with Graves' hyperthyroidism.

This chain joins TRBV19 and TRBJ2-1; maybe TRBD1 (5 bases). This CDR3 has 13 amino acids. Trimming shortened V by 4 bases and J by 5 bases, and 9 bases separated the two germline ends. CDR1 is LNHDA and CDR2 is SQIVND in the germline V gene (reference sequence). The CDR3 is CASSNDRDNEQFF. In DNA, the CDR3 is TGTGCCAGTAGTAACGACAGAGACAATGAGCAGTTCTTC. Filled out from reference TRBV19 and TRBJ2-1, the complete variable domain reads DGGITQSPKYLFRKEGQNVTLSCEQNLNHDAMYWYRQDPGQGLRLIYYSQIVNDFQKGDIAEGYSVSREKKESFPLTVTSAQKNPTAFYLCASSNDRDNEQFFGPGTRLTVL.

The chain joins TRBV27 to TRBJ2-5; D remains ambiguous. V lost 2 bases, J lost 4 bases, and 11 bases lay in between. Looked up from germline, CDR1 is MNHEY and CDR2 is SMNVEV (reference sequence). This CDR3 is built from 14 residues. The CDR3 sequence is CASSLMARRETQYF. The CDR3 nucleotides read TGTGCCAGCAGTTTAATGGCCAGGAGAGAGACCCAGTACTTC.

This clonotype was recorded many times. The chain is built from TRBV9 and TRBJ2-1; no definite D call. V was trimmed by 4 bases and J by 5 bases, leaving 19 bases between them. The V gene's germline CDR1 is SGDLS and CDR2 YYNGEE. CDR3 length equals 16 residues. The CDR3 DNA sequence: TGTGCCAGCAGCCTCCGAGAGGTACAGCTGGACAATGAGCAGTTCTTC. Translation: CASSLREVQLDNEQFF.

This sequence joins TRBV19 and TRBJ1-1, with no clear D. Germline CDR1 is LNHDA and CDR2 is SQIVND (reference sequence). Between the trimmed V and J ends, which lost 7 bases and 5 bases, there was a span of 17 bases. The CDR3 totals 14 residues. The CDR3 bases are TGTGCCAGTATCCCGAGGAAAGGATGGACTGAAGCTTTCTTT. It encodes CASIPRKGWTEAFF.

The rearrangement joins TRBV7-8 to TRBJ2-3; tentative D call: TRBD1 (6 bases). The CDR3 consists of 14 residues. Trimming removed 3 bases from V and 2 bases from J, with 9 bases in between. Germline assignment: CDR1 SGHVS and CDR2 FQNEAQ. CDR3 region: CASSFGTPTDTQYF. Here the CDR3 DNA reads TGTGCCAGCAGCTTCGGGACACCCACAGATACGCAGTATTTT.

The chain uses TRBV7-9 and TRBJ1-5, with D unresolved. With 0 bases removed from V and 5 bases from J, the gap between germline ends came to 5 bases. Looked up from germline, CDR1 is SEHNR and CDR2 is FQNEAQ (reference sequence). CDR3 length: 13 residues. CDR3 region: CASSLALHQPQHF. In DNA, the CDR3 is TGTGCCAGCAGCTTAGCTCTCCATCAGCCCCAGCATTTT.

The chain couples TRBV7-9 to TRBJ1-5, with D possibly being TRBD1 (6 bases). The CDR3 runs to 16 residues. CDR1 and CDR2 (germline): SEHNR, FQNEAQ (reference sequence). V shed 5 bases and J shed 0 bases, with 14 bases lying between them. The DNA of the CDR3 is TGTGCCAGCAGCGCGGACAGCCTTTATAGCAATCAGCCCCAGCATTTT. Translated: CASSADSLYSNQPQHF.

The CDR3 DNA is TGTGCCGCCAGCAAATGGGAGTCAGATACGCAGTATTTT. Translation gives CAASKWESDTQYF. This sequence joins TRBV12-3 or TRBV12-4 and TRBJ2-3; tentative D call: TRBD2 (5 bases). The CDR3 is 13 amino acids. Trimming shortened V by 11 bases and J by 4 bases, and 16 bases separated the two germline ends.

This clonotype was counted at least ten times. The V call is TRBV6-1, the J call TRBJ1-2, with D tentatively TRBD1 (6 bases). The CDR3 runs to 16 residues. Germline V gives CDR1 MNHNS, CDR2 SASEGT. V lost 6 bases and J 3 bases, leaving 20 bases between the germline ends. The CDR3 here is CASSPRTAQGDYGYTF. DNA of the CDR3: TGTGCCAGCAGCCCCCGGACAGCCCAAGGTGACTATGGCTACACCTTC.

The V gene is TRBV6-4, the J gene TRBJ2-7, with a tentative D call TRBD1 (5 bases). CDR3 length equals 10 residues. V was pared by 6 bases and J by 5 bases, with 5 bases between. Germline V gene sequence: CDR1 MRHNA, CDR2 SNTAGT. This CDR3 is CASRQDEQYF. CDR3 DNA: TGTGCCAGCAGACAGGACGAGCAGTACTTC.